Listed here is a single TCR beta chain. This sample is drawn from a study of blood T cell repertoires in COVID-19. Study context: Researchers got acute and convalescent COVID-19 samples from the United States, Italy and Spain. PBMCs, B-cell-depleted T cells, or T cells were the source of the cDNA or gDNA that made up the material.

As originally analysed: The authors estimated nucleated cell counts from reference gene primer amplification. The method was immunoSEQ multiplex PCR; TCRdb's version includes in-frame clones alone and lacks a portion of them. D and trimming come from the DNA, and the V and J calls and clone size come from that table. Of under 200,000 clones detected, 80% to 90% appear once; the ten largest clones hold about 2.7%. Germline lookup yields CDR1 LNHDA and CDR2 SQIVND (reference sequence). Trimming shortened V by 5 bases and J by 0 bases, and 11 bases separated the two germline ends. The CDR3 has 16 amino acids.

This receptor was obtained from a man aged 35 to 55 with active or convalescent COVID-19. The sequencing input was peripheral blood. The chain has TRBV19 and TRBJ2-6; possibly TRBD1 for D (6 bases). CDR3 coding DNA: TGTGCCAGTAGTCAAGACAGGTTCTCTGGGGCCAACGTCCTGACTTTC. Its translation is CASSQDRFSGANVLTF.